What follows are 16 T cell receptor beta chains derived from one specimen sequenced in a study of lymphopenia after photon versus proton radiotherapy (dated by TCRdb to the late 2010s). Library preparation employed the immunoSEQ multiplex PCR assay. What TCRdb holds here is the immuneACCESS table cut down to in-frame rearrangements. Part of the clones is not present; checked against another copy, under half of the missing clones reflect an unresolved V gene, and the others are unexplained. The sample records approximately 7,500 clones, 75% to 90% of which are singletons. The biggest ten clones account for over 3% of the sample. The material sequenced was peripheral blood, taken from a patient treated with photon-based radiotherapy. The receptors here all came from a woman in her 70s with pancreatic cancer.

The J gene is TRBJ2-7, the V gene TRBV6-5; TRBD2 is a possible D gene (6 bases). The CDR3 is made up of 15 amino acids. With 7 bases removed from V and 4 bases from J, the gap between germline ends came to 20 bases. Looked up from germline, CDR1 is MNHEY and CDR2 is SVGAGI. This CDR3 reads CASNPVGVGTYEQYF. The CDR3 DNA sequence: TGTGCCAGCAATCCCGTGGGGGTGGGGACTTACGAGCAGTACTTC.

The DNA of the CDR3 is TGTGCCAGCAGCCCCTCCATTGTGGGAGGGCCTGGCAATGAGCAGTTCTTC. Translated, it gives CASSPSIVGGPGNEQFF. The V and J genes are TRBV28 and TRBJ2-1; 7 nucleotides align to TRBD2. The CDR3 spans 17 residues. J gave up 6 bases and V 6 bases, and 17 bases lay outside the gene matches. Germline CDR1 and CDR2: MDHEN and SYDVKM.

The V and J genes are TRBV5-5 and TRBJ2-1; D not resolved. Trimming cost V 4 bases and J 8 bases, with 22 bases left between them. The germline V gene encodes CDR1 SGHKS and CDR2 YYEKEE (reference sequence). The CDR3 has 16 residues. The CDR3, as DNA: TGTGCCAGCAGCGAGCAGGATGACCGCAACAAGGATGAGCAGTTCTTC. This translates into CASSEQDDRNKDEQFF. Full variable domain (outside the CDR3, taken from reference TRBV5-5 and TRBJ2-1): DAGVTQSPTHLIKTRGQQVTLRCSPISGHKSVSWYQQVLGQGPQFIFQYYEKEERGRGNFPDRFSARQFPNYSSELNVNALLLGDSALYLCASSEQDDRNKDEQFFGPGTRLTVL.

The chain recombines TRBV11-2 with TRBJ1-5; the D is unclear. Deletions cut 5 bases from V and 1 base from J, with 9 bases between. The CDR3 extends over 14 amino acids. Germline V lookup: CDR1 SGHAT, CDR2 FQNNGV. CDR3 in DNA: TGTGCCAGCAGCACGGGGTTGAGCAATCAGCCCCAGCATTTT. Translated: CASSTGLSNQPQHF.

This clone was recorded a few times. This chain's CDR3 is CASSFAGSGVNTEAFF. As DNA, the CDR3 is TGTGCCAGCAGTTTTGCAGGGAGTGGGGTGAACACTGAAGCTTTCTTT. The chain is built from TRBV27 and TRBJ1-1; possible D gene TRBD1, 5 bases. Trimming took 3 bases from V and 0 from J, leaving 14 bases between them. CDR1 and CDR2 (germline): MNHEY, SMNVEV (reference sequence). The length of the CDR3 is 16 residues.

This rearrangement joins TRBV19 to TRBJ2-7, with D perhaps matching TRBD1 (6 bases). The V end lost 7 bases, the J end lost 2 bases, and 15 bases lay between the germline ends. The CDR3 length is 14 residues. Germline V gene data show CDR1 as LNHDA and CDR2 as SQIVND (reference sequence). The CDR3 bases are TGTGCCAGTAAGAACCGGGACAAGCCCTACGAGCAGTACTTC. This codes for CASKNRDKPYEQYF.

CDR3 amino acids: CASSVIAGTQPQHF. CDR3 in DNA: TGTGCCAGCAGTGTTATAGCAGGGACTCAGCCCCAGCATTTT. The chain joins TRBV6-4 to TRBJ1-5, with D possibly TRBD1 on 5 matching bases. The V end lost 4 bases, the J end lost 6 bases, and 13 bases lay between the germline ends. CDR1 and CDR2 from the germline V gene are MRHNA and SNTAGT. CDR3 length: 14 amino acids.

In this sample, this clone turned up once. The DNA for the CDR3 is TGTGCCTCCCGGACTGGGGCCAACGTCCTGACTTTC. This sequence encodes CASRTGANVLTF. The V gene is TRBV30, the J gene TRBJ2-6; D ambiguous. Germline CDR1 and CDR2: GTSNPN and SVGIG (reference sequence). There are 12 residues in the CDR3. V was trimmed by 7 bases and J by 2 bases, leaving 6 bases between them.

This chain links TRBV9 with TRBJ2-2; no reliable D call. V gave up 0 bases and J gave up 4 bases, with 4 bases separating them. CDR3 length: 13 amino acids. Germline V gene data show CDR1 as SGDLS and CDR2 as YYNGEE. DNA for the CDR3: TGTGCCAGCAGCGTAGGGGTCACCGGGGAGCTGTTTTTT. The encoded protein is CASSVGVTGELFF.

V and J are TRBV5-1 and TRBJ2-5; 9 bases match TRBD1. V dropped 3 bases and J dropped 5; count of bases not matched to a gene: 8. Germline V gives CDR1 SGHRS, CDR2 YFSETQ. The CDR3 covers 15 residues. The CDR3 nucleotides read TGCGCCAGCAGCTCACAGGGGGCCGAGGGGGAGACCCAGTACTTC. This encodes CASSSQGAEGETQYF.

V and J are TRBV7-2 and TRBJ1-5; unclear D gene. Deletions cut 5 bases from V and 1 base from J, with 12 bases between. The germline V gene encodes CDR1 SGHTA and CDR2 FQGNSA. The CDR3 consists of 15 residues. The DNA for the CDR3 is TGTGCCAGCAGCCCGACCCGAGACAGCAATCAGCCCCAGCATTTT. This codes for CASSPTRDSNQPQHF.

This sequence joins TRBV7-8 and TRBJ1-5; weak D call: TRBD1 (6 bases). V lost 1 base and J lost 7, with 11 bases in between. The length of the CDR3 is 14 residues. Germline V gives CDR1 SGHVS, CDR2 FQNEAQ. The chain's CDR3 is CASSLDGGGQPQHF. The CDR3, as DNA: TGTGCCAGCAGCTTAGACGGGGGCGGGCAGCCCCAGCATTTT.

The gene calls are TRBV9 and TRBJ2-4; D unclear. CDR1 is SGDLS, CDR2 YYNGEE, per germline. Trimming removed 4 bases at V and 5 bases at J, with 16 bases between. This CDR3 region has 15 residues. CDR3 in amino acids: CASSPPSFGENIQYF. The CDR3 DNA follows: TGTGCCAGCAGCCCCCCATCGTTTGGTGAAAACATTCAGTACTTC. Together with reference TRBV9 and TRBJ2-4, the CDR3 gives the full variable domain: DSGVTQTPKHLITATGQRVTLRCSPRSGDLSVYWYQQSLDQGLQFLIQYYNGEERAKGNILERFSAQQFPDLHSELNLSSLELGDSALYFCASSPPSFGENIQYFGAGTRLSVL.

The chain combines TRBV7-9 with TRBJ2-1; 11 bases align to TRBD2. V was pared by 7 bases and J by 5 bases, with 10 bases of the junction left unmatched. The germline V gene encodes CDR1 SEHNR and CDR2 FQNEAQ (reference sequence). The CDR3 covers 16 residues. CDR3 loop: CASTERASGRNNEQFF. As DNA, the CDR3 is TGTGCCAGCACCGAACGGGCTAGCGGGAGGAACAATGAGCAGTTCTTC.

The CDR3 is CATSSLLFSSGNTIYF. The CDR3 DNA reads as TGTGCCACCAGTTCTCTCCTCTTTTCCTCTGGAAACACCATATATTTT. The chain couples TRBV15 to TRBJ1-3; D not resolved. V was clipped by 6 bases and J by 0 bases, with 15 bases between them. Germline values: CDR1 LNHNV, CDR2 YYDKDF (reference sequence). The CDR3 is 16 residues long.

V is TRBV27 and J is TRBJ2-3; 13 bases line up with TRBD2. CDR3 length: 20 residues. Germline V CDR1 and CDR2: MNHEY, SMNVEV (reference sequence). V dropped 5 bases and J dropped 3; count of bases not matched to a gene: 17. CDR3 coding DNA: TGTGCCAGCAGTCCGACACTAGCGGGAGGGCCGATTGTGGTTACAGATACGCAGTATTTT. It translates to CASSPTLAGGPIVVTDTQYF.